This T cell receptor beta chain was sequenced during a study of graft-versus-host responses after intestinal transplantation. The CDR3 totals 18 residues. Germline CDR1 is SGHTA and CDR2 is FQGNSA. V was shortened by 1 base and J by 4 bases, with 22 bases between the two germline ends. Concerning this clone: Its antigen is as yet unknown.

Here immunoSEQ multiplex PCR was the method, and the copy in TCRdb shows in-frame clones only, minus some. The sample has about 51,000 clones; around 95% are singletons. This TCR derives from a human donor who was the organ donor for an intestinal transplant. The chain links TRBV7-2 to TRBJ2-5; TRBD1 is a possible D gene (5 bases). The sequenced sample was unstimulated CD8+ T cells sorted from spleen or lymph node cells, obtained before transplant. CDR3 nucleotides: TGTGCCAGCAGCTTAGATCGGGCTAGGGGAATCGATAGAGAGACCCAGTACTTC. This translates into CASSLDRARGIDRETQYF.